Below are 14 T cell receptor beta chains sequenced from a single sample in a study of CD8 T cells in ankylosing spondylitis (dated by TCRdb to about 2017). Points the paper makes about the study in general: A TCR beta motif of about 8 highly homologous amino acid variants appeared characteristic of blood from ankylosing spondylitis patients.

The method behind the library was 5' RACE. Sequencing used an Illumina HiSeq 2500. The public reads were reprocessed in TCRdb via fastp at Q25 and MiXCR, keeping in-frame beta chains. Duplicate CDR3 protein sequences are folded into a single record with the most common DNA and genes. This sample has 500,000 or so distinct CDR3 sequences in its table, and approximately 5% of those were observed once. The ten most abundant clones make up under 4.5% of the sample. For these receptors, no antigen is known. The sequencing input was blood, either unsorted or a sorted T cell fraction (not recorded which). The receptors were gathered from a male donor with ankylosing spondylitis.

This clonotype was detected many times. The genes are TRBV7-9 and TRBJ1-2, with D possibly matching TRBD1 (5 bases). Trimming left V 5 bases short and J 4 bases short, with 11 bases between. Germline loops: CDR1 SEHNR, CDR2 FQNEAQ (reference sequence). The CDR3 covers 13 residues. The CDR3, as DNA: TGTGCCAGCAGCCCCGGGACGCGCTATGGCTACACCTTC. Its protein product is CASSPGTRYGYTF.

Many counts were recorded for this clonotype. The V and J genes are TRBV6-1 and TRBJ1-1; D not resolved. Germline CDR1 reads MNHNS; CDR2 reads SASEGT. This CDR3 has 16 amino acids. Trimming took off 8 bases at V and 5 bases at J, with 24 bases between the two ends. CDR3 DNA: TGTGCCAGCGTGCGACCAGCGGGAAGTTTAGGGACTGAAGCTTTCTTT. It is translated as CASVRPAGSLGTEAFF.

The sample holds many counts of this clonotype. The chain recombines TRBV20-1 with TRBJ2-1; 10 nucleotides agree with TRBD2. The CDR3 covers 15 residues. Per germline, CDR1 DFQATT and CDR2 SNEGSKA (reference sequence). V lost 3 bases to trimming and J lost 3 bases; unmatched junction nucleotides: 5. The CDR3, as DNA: TGCAGTGCTAGTGAGGGACTAGCGTTCTACAATGAGCAGTTCTTC. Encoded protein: CSASEGLAFYNEQFF.

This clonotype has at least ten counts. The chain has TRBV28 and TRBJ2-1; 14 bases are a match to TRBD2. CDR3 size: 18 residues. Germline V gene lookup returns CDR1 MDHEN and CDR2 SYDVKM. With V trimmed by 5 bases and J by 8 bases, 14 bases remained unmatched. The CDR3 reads CASSSTGTSGRRVYEQFF. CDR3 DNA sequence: TGTGCCAGCAGTAGTACCGGGACTAGCGGGAGAAGAGTCTATGAGCAGTTCTTC.

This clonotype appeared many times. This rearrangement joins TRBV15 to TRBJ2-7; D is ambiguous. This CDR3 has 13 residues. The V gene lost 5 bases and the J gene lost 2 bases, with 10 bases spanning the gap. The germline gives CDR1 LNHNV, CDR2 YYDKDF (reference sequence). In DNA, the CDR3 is TGTGCCACCAGCTACCGGCGAACCTACGAGCAGTACTTC. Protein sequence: CATSYRRTYEQYF.

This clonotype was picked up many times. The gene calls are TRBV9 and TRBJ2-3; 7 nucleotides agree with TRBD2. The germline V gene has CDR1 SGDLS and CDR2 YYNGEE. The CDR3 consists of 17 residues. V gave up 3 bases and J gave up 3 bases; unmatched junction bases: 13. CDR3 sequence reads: CASSATQRGSRTDTQYF. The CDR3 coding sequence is TGTGCCAGCAGCGCGACTCAGCGGGGCAGCAGGACAGATACGCAGTATTTT.

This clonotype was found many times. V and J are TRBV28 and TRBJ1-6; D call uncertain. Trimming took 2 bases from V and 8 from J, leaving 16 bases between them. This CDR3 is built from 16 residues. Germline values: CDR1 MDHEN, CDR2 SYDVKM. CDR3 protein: CASSLLTAPSHSPLHF. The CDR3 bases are TGTGCCAGCAGTTTACTCACGGCTCCCTCTCATTCACCCCTCCACTTT.

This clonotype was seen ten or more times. The chain's CDR3 is CSAESGRVSDTQYF. For the CDR3, the DNA is TGCAGTGCTGAGAGCGGGAGGGTTTCAGATACGCAGTATTTT. The V gene is TRBV20-1, the J gene TRBJ2-3, with 10 nucleotides matching TRBD2. The CDR3 covers 14 residues. Germline CDR1 reads DFQATT; CDR2 reads SNEGSKA (reference sequence). Trimming cost V 5 bases and J 4 bases; bases outside gene matches: 6.

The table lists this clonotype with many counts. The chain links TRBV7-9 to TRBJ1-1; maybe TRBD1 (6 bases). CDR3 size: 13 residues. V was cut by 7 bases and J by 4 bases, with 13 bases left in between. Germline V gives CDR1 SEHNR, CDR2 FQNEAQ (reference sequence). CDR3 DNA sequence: TGTGCCAGCACCCTTCAGGGGTTCACTGAAGCTTTCTTT. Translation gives CASTLQGFTEAFF.

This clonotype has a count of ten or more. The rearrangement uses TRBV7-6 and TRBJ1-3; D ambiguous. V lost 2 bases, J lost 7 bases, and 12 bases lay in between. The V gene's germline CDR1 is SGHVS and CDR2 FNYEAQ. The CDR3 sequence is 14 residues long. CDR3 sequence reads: CASSLRGEGNTIYF. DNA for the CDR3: TGTGCCAGCAGCTTACGCGGGGAAGGGAACACCATATATTTT. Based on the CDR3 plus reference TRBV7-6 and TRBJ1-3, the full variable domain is GAGVSQSPRYKVTKRGQDVALRCDPISGHVSLYWYRQALGQGPEFLTYFNYEAQQDKSGLPNDRFSAERPEGSISTLTIQRTEQRDSAMYRCASSLRGEGNTIYFGEGSWLTVV.

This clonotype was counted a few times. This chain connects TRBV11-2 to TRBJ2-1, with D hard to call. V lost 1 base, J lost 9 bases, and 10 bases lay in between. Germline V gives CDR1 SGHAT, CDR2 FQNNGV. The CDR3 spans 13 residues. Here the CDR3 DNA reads TGTGCCAGCAGCTTAGTTTTGCCGGGTGAGCAGTTCTTC. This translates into CASSLVLPGEQFF.

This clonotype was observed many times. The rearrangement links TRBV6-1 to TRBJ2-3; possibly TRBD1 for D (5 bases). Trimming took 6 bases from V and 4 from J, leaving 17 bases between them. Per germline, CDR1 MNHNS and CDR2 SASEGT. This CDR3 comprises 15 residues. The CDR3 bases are TGTGCCAGCAGACCGAAGGGGCGAGGTGCAGATACGCAGTATTTT. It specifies CASRPKGRGADTQYF.

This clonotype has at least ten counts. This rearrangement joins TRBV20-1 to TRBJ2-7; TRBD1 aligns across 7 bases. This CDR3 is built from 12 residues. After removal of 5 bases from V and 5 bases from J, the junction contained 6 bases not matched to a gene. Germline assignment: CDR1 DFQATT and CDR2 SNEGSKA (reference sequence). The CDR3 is CSAPDRSHEQYF. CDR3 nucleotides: TGCAGTGCTCCGGACAGGTCCCACGAGCAGTACTTC.

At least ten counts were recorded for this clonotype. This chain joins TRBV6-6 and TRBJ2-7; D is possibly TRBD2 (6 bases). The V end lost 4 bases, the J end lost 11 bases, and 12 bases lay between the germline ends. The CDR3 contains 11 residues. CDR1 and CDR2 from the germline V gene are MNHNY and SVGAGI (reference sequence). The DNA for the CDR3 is TGTGCCAGCAGTTCCCCCGAGCGGGAGTACTTC. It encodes CASSSPEREYF.